The clone carrying this TCR beta chain was counted at least ten times. The antigen is unknown. Between the trimmed V and J ends, which lost 5 bases and 5 bases, there was a span of 13 bases. The CDR3 spans 14 residues. A Clinical Activity Score of at least 3, a NOSPECS grade of at least 4 and a duration under 3 months were recorded in the ophthalmopathy patients. Diagnoses used clinical symptoms, serum thyroxine and TRAb, thyroid ultrasound and orbital computed tomography. Using around 10 ml of fresh peripheral blood, PBMCs were prepared. These data are taken from a study of T cells in Graves' hyperthyroidism and ophthalmopathy. The study, taken as a whole, reports: Most thyroid clonotypes expanded above 0.001 appeared in blood too.

RNA transcripts provided the source from which TCR beta CDR3 regions were amplified. A first-round RT-PCR of the TCR CDR3 used the HTBI primer set. TCRdb fed the multiplex PCR reads into MiXCR, producing one record per CDR3 protein. This table has around 600,000 distinct CDR3 sequences, more than 12% appearing once. This TCR came from a woman in her forties or fifties with Graves' ophthalmopathy. Input material: blood. The chain joins TRBV12-3 or TRBV12-4 to TRBJ2-1; tentative D call: TRBD2 (5 bases). CDR3 sequence (DNA): TGTGCCAGCAGTCCAGAGCGGATACACAATGAGCAGTTCTTC. It yields the protein CASSPERIHNEQFF.